There are many counts of the clone carrying this T cell receptor (beta chain). Its target is not known. This specimen belongs to a study of T cells in Graves' hyperthyroidism and ophthalmopathy. Findings and limits, study-wide: Blood also held most thyroid clonotypes expanded beyond 0.001.

A lack of ophthalmopathy progression within 18 months defined stable Graves' hyperthyroidism. Newly diagnosed hyperthyroidism, duration under 2 months, in patients aged 18 to 65. The PBMCs were taken from more than 8 ml of fresh peripheral blood. CDR3 length: 15 amino acids. V lost 6 bases, J lost 10 bases, and 17 bases stayed unmatched. The germline V gene encodes CDR1 DFQATT and CDR2 SNEGSKA (reference sequence). TCR beta CDR3 regions were amplified from RNA. Carried out on the TCR CDR3, a first-round RT-PCR used the HTBI primer set. A single record per CDR3 protein comes from TCRdb applying MiXCR to the multiplex PCR reads. Altogether 300,000 to 400,000 distinct CDR3 sequences are present, about 20% being singletons, with the ten largest covering about 53%.

The chain links TRBV20-1 to TRBJ2-3; 9 bases are shared with TRBD1. What was sequenced was blood. The TCR was taken from a woman in her forties or fifties with Graves' hyperthyroidism. The CDR3 loop is CSAQGGDRVLGAQYF. Here the CDR3 DNA reads TGCAGTGCCCAAGGCGGGGACAGGGTTCTAGGTGCGCAGTATTTT.